The clone carrying this T cell receptor (beta chain) has just a few counts. Its matching antigen is unknown. This sample was taken from a study of OX40 agonist ivuxolimab in advanced cancers. Study-wide context: In this cohort, patients received ivuxolimab, an agonistic anti-OX40 (CD134) antibody.

Study-level results: Among the lowest levels of clonal expansion were found in partial responders at 0.1-3.0 mg/kg.

V was trimmed by 2 bases and J by 2 bases, leaving 6 bases between them. CDR3 length equals 12 residues. Germline loops: CDR1 GTSNPN, CDR2 SVGIG (reference sequence). This table comes from immunoSEQ multiplex PCR, and its TCRdb copy is limited to in-frame clones, with some not included. The profile covers 65,000 to 70,000 clones, with 65% to 80% appearing a single time and around 2% taken by the ten largest. The input for sequencing was CD4+ or CD8+ T cells sorted from blood, taken in a trial of the OX40 agonist ivuxolimab. The TCR comes from an adult with an advanced solid tumor such as melanoma, head and neck, liver or kidney cancer. The rearrangement uses TRBV30 and TRBJ1-1; D uncertain. CDR3 protein: CAWSRENTEAFF. The CDR3 nucleotides read TGTGCCTGGAGTCGGGAAAACACTGAAGCTTTCTTT.